A selection of T cell receptor beta chains follows, all from one sample in a study of T cell changes during pregnancy in multiple sclerosis. Assay used: immunoSEQ multiplex PCR; TCRdb lists only in-frame clones, some missing. The sample holds about 83,000 clones, over 80% seen once. Specimen: PBMCs, collected in the first trimester of pregnancy. The source is a female donor in good health, serving as a control in a pregnancy study. Some clones in this sample may be carry-over from other donors' samples. Each CDR3 is given with its conserved first and last residue. D genes are given only for firm matches. The size field is filled for only some rows; it gives once, few, many or a size class.

v_gene	j_gene	d_gene	abundance	CDR3nt	CDR3aa
TRBV23-1	TRBJ2-2	NA	NA	TGCGCCAGCAGTCCCGCCGGACCCCAGGGGAACACCGGGGAGCTGTTTTTT	CASSPAGPQGNTGELFF
TRBV15	TRBJ2-1	NA	once	TGTGCCACCAGCAGAGACCGATCGAGTAATGAGCAGTTCTTC	CATSRDRSSNEQFF
TRBV7-7	TRBJ1-5	NA	NA	TGTGCCAGCAGCTTAAGGAGGGGTCGAAGGTGGCGTCGTCGGCAGCCCCAGCATTTT	CASSLRRGRRWRRRQPQHF
TRBV15	TRBJ2-7	NA	NA	TGTGCCACCTCGGGACACCTATACGAGCAGTACTTC	CATSGHLYEQYF
TRBV27	TRBJ2-7	TRBD2	NA	TGTGCCAGCAGGGGGTATAGCGGGGGGGATGGTAACGAGCAGTACTTC	CASRGYSGGDGNEQYF
TRBV2	TRBJ2-5	TRBD2	NA	TGTGCCAGCCGACTAGCGGGATTCCAAGAGACCCAGTACTTC	CASRLAGFQETQYF
TRBV15	TRBJ2-2	NA	NA	TGTGCCACCAGCTGGCTAGCGCAGAGCGGGGAGCTGTTTTTT	CATSWLAQSGELFF
TRBV2	TRBJ1-5	NA	NA	TGTGCCAGCAGAGCTAAAGGGTTCGGGGAGCAGCCCCAGCATTTT	CASRAKGFGEQPQHF
TRBV5-6	TRBJ2-7	TRBD1	NA	TGTGCCAGCAGCTTTTGGACAGGCCCCTACGAGCAGTACTTC	CASSFWTGPYEQYF
TRBV19	TRBJ1-5	TRBD1	NA	TGTGCCAGTAGTATAGATGGGACAGCTATAAATTGGTATAGCAATCAGCCCCAGCATTTT	CASSIDGTAINWYSNQPQHF
TRBV10-2	TRBJ2-3	TRBD2	NA	TGCGCCAGCAGCAAAACCGGGGGGACAGATACGCAGTATTTT	CASSKTGGTDTQYF
TRBV5-6	TRBJ2-7	TRBD1	NA	TGTGCCAGCAGCTTGAGGACAGGGACCTACGAGCAGTACTTC	CASSLRTGTYEQYF
TRBV28	TRBJ2-4	NA	NA	TGTGCCAGCGGAGGGGACTCCGCAGTGTACATTCAGTACTTC	CASGGDSAVYIQYF
TRBV5-8	TRBJ2-3	TRBD2	NA	TGTGCCAGCAGCCTACTAGCCGGGGGGGATGATACGCAGTATTTT	CASSLLAGGDDTQYF
TRBV4-2	TRBJ1-2	NA	once	TGTGCCAGCAGCCAAGATCTTGGCAGGGCTAACTATGGCTACACCTTC	CASSQDLGRANYGYTF
TRBV4-1	TRBJ2-5	NA	NA	TGCGCCAGCAGCCCCTACGGGACGGGGAGGGAGACCCAGTACTTC	CASSPYGTGRETQYF
TRBV6-6	TRBJ1-1	TRBD1	NA	TGTGCCAGCAACCGACAGGGCGACCCGAACACTGAAGCTTTCTTT	CASNRQGDPNTEAFF
TRBV28	TRBJ2-1	TRBD2	NA	TGTGCCAGCAGTTTTCTAGCGGAAGTCGAAGCGTTCTTC	CASSFLAEVEAFF
TRBV27	TRBJ1-1	NA	NA	TGTGCCAGCAGTTTTAGAGAGAACACTGAAGCTTTCTTT	CASSFRENTEAFF
TRBV18	TRBJ1-6	TRBD1	NA	TGTGCCAGCTCACCACCGGGGGACAGCAATTCACCCCTCCACTTT	CASSPPGDSNSPLHF
TRBV28	TRBJ1-1	NA	NA	TGTGCCAGCAGTTTAAAGCGGAACACTGAAGCTTTCTTT	CASSLKRNTEAFF
TRBV2	TRBJ2-7	NA	NA	TGTGCCAGCAGGCAGAACTACGAGCAGTACTTC	CASRQNYEQYF
TRBV2	TRBJ2-5	TRBD2	NA	TGTGCCAGCAGTGAAGGGACTAGCGGCACTTTGTACCAAGAGACCCAGTACTTC	CASSEGTSGTLYQETQYF
TRBV15	TRBJ2-4	NA	few	TGTGCCACCAGCAGAGAAAAGTACGGAGACATTCAGTACTTC	CATSREKYGDIQYF
TRBV19	TRBJ1-1	TRBD1	NA	TGTGCCAGTAGTATGCGGGGACAGTCTGAAGCTTTCTTT	CASSMRGQSEAFF
TRBV28	TRBJ1-6	TRBD1	NA	TGTGCCAGCAGTACCTACTCGGACAGGAGTTCACCCCTCCACTTT	CASSTYSDRSSPLHF
TRBV4-1	TRBJ2-1	NA	once	TGCGCCAGCAGCCAAGAAAGCGGCTATGAGCAGTTCTTC	CASSQESGYEQFF
TRBV11-2	TRBJ1-2	NA	NA	TGTGCCAGCAGCTTAGAATTCATAGACTATGGCTACACCTTC	CASSLEFIDYGYTF
TRBV5-6	TRBJ2-7	TRBD1	few	TGTGCCAGCAGCTCCCTTCCGGGACAGCGCTCCTACGAGCAGTACTTC	CASSSLPGQRSYEQYF
TRBV9	TRBJ1-1	NA	NA	TGTGCCAGCAGCGTAGTGTCCGGGGGATCCACTGAAGCTTTCTTT	CASSVVSGGSTEAFF
TRBV2	TRBJ2-2	TRBD2	NA	TGTGCCAGCGGGACTAGAATACGCCAGTCCCTCTACGGGGAGCTGTTTTTT	CASGTRIRQSLYGELFF
TRBV28	TRBJ2-3	NA	NA	TGTGCCAGCAGTTTTTGGGGTCCAGGGAGCACAGATACGCAGTATTTT	CASSFWGPGSTDTQYF
TRBV4-2	TRBJ2-3	TRBD2	many	TGTGCCAGCAGCCAAGATCTAGCGGGAGGCACAGATACGCAGTATTTT	CASSQDLAGGTDTQYF
TRBV7-8	TRBJ2-7	NA	NA	TGTGCCAGCAGCTTAGACTACAAACTCTCCTACGAGCAGTACTTC	CASSLDYKLSYEQYF
TRBV28	TRBJ2-3	TRBD2	once	TGTGCCAGCAGTTTAAACGGGGGGGAGACAGATACGCAGTATTTT	CASSLNGGETDTQYF
TRBV5-1	TRBJ1-1	NA	NA	TGCGCCAGCAGCTTGATGGCCCAAAACCAGAACACTGAAGCTTTCTTT	CASSLMAQNQNTEAFF
TRBV2	TRBJ1-6	TRBD1	few	TGTGCCAGCAGCGTCGGACAGGGGAGTTCACCCCTCCACTTT	CASSVGQGSSPLHF
TRBV7-2	TRBJ2-7	TRBD2	NA	TGTGCCAGCAGCTTAGAACCCCTAGCGGGGAACCCCGAGCAGTACTTC	CASSLEPLAGNPEQYF